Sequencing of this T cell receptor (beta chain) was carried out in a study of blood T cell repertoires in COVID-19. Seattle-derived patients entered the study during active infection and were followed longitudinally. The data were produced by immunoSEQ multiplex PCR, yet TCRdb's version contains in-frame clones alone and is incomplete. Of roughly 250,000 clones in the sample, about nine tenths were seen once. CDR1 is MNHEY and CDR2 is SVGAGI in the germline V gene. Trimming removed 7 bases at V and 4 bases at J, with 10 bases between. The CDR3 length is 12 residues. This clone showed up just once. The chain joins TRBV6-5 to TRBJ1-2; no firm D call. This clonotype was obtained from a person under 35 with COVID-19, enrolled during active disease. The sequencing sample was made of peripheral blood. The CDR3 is CASTDTTYGYTF. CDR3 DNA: TGTGCCAGCACCGACACCACCTATGGCTACACCTTC.